This entry concerns a single TCR beta chain. No antigen is known for it. This specimen belongs to a study of beta chain features in type 1 diabetes. Study-wide background: Over all samples combined, about 99,000,000 sorted cells were examined.

Sequencing targeted expressed TCRB transcripts, as all isolated RNA had been reverse transcribed. Clones were sequenced by immunoSEQ multiplex PCR, and TCRdb holds only the in-frame ones, with some missing. This table holds about 270,000 clones, over 11% found once. Notes on the study in general: Shorter TCRB CDR3s, moderately but significantly so, were found in Type 1 diabetes patients in all four CD4+ subsets.

The V gene's germline CDR1 is MDHEN and CDR2 SYDVKM. The CDR3 has 14 amino acids. The V end lost 0 bases, the J end lost 12 bases, and 18 bases lay between the germline ends. Sequencing input: naive CD4+ T cells from blood. The chain is built from TRBV28 and TRBJ2-7; perhaps TRBD1 as D (6 bases). This sequence was found in a man in his thirties or forties with type 1 diabetes. The CDR3 protein is CASSLWGRDKRWYF. The CDR3 coding sequence is TGTGCCAGCAGTTTATGGGGTCGGGACAAACGGTGGTACTTC.